This T cell receptor beta chain was sequenced for a study of a mutant IDH1 vaccine in newly diagnosed glioma. Time point indicated: week 35, safety follow-up. Doses consisted of 300 ug of mutant IDH1 20-mer peptide each, paired with topical imiquimod. Only in-frame clones appear in the TCRdb table, and some are missing; sequencing was by immunoSEQ multiplex PCR. The sample includes fewer than 70,000 clones, around nine tenths of them seen just once. This clone was observed a few times. Antigen: not known. CDR3 length: 12 amino acids. Germline CDR1 and CDR2: MNHEY and SMNVEV (reference sequence). V lost 5 bases and J 7 bases, leaving 9 bases between the germline ends.

The origin of this receptor is a man younger than 40 with glioma. The sequencing used PBMCs, collected from a glioma patient whose treatment included an IDH1 peptide vaccine. The chain has TRBV27 and TRBJ1-5; the D gene is possibly TRBD1 (5 bases). The CDR3 region has the DNA TGTGCCAGCAGTCACGGGACCCAGCCCCAGCATTTT. Residues: CASSHGTQPQHF.